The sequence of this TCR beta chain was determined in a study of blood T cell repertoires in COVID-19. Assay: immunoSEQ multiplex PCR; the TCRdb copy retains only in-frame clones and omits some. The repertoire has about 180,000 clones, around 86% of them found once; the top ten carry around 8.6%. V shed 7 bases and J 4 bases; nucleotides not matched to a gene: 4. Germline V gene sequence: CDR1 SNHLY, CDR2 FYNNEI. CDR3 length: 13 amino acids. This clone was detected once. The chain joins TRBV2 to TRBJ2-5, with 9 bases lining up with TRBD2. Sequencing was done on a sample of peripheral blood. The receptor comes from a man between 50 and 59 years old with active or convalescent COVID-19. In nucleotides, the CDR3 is TGTGCCAGCATCCGGACTAGCGCAGAGACCCAGTACTTC. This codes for CASIRTSAETQYF.